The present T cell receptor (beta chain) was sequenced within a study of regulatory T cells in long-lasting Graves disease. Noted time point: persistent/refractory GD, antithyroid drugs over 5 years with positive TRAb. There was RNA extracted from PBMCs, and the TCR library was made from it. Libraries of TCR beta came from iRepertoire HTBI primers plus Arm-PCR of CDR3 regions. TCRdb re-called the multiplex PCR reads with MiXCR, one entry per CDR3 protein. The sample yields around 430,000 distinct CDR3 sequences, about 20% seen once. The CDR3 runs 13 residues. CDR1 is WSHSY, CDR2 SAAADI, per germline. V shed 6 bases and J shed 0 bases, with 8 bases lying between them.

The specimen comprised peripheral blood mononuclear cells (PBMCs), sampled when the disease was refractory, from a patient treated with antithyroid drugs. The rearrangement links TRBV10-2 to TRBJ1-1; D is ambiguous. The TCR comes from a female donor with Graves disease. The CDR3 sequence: CASRTTLNTEAFF. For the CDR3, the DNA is TGCGCCAGCAGAACTACACTGAACACTGAAGCTTTCTTT.